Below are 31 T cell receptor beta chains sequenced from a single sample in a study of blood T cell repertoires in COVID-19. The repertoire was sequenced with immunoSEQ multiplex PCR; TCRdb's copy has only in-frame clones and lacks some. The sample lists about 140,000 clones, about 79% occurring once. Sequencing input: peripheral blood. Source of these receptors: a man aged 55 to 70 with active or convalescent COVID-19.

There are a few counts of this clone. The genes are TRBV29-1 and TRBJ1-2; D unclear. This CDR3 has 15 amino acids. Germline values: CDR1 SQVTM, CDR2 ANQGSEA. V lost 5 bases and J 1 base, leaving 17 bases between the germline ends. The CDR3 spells CSVQGQTGFNYGYTF. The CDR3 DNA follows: TGCAGCGTTCAAGGTCAGACGGGATTTAACTATGGCTACACCTTC. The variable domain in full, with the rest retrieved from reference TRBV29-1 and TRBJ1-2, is SAVISQKPSRDICQRGTSLTIQCQVDSQVTMMFWYRQQPGQSLTLIATANQGSEATYESGFVIDKFPISRPNLTFSTLTVSNMSPEDSSIYLCSVQGQTGFNYGYTFGSGTRLTVV.

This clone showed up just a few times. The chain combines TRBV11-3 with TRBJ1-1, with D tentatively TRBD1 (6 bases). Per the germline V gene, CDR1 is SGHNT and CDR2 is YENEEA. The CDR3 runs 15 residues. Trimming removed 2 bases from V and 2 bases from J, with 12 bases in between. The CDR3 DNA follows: TGTGCCAGCAGCTTATCGGACAGCACCAACACTGAAGCTTTCTTT. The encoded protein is CASSLSDSTNTEAFF. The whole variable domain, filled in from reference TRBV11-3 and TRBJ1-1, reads EAGVVQSPRYKIIEKKQPVAFWCNPISGHNTLYWYLQNLGQGPELLIRYENEEAVDDSQLPKDRFSAERLKGVDSTLKIQPAELGDSAVYLCASSLSDSTNTEAFFGQGTRLTVV.

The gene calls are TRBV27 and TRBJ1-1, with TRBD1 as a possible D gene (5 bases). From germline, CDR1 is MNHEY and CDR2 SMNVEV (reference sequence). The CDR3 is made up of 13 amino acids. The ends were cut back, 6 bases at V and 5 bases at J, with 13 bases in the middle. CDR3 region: CASSLRGETEAFF. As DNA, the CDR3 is TGTGCCAGCAGCCTTCGGGGGGAAACTGAAGCTTTCTTT.

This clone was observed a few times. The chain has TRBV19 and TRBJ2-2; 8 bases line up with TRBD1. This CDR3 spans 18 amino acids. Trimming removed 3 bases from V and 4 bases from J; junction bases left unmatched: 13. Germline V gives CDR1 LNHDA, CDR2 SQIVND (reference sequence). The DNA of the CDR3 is TGTGCCAGTAGTATCCAAGAGCTTGGACAGGGAGGCACCGGGGAGCTGTTTTTT. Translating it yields CASSIQELGQGGTGELFF. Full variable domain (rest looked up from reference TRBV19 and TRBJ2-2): DGGITQSPKYLFRKEGQNVTLSCEQNLNHDAMYWYRQDPGQGLRLIYYSQIVNDFQKGDIAEGYSVSREKKESFPLTVTSAQKNPTAFYLCASSIQELGQGGTGELFFGEGSRLTVL.

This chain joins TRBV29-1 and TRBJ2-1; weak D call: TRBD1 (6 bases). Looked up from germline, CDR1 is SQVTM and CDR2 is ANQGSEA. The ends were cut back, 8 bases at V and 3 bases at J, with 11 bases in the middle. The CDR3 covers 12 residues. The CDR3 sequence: CSSRQVYNEQFF. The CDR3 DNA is TGCAGCTCCCGACAGGTCTACAATGAGCAGTTCTTC.

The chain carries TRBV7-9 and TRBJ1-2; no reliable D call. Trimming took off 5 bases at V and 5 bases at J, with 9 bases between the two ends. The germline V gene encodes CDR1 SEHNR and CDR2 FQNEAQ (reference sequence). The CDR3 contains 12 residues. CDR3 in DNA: TGTGCCAGCAGCCGTGAGGGTTATGGCTACACCTTC. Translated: CASSREGYGYTF.

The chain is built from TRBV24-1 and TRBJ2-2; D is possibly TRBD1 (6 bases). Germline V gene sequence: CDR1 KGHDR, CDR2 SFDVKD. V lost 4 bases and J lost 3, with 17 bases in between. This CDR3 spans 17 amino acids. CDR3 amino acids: CATSDPKQGSHTGELFF. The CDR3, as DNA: TGTGCCACCAGTGACCCGAAACAGGGCAGTCACACCGGGGAGCTGTTTTTT.

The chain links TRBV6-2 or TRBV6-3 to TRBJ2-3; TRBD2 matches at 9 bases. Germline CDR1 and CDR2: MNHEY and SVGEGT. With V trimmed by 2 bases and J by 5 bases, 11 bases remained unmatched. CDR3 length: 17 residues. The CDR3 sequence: CASSYESVAGVEDTQYF. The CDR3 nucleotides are TGTGCCAGCAGTTACGAATCGGTAGCGGGAGTAGAAGATACGCAGTATTTT.

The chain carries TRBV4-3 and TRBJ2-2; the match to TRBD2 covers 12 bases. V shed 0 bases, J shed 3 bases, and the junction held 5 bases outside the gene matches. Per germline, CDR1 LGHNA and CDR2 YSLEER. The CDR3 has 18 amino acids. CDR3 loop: CASSQDRTSGTYTGELFF. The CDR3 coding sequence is TGCGCCAGCAGCCAAGATCGGACTAGCGGGACCTACACCGGGGAGCTGTTTTTT.

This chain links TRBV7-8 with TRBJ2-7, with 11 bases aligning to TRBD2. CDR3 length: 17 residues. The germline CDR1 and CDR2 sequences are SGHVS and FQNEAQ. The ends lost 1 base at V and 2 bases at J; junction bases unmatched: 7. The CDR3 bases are TGTGCCAGCAGCTTAGGGATACTAGCGGGGGAGCCCTACGAGCAGTACTTC. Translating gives CASSLGILAGEPYEQYF.

The CDR3, as DNA: TGTGCCAGCAGCCAAGACTTGGGACAGGCGGGAGAAAAACTGTTTTTT. Translated: CASSQDLGQAGEKLFF. This rearrangement joins TRBV3-1 (or the pseudogene TRBV3-2) to TRBJ1-4, with TRBD1 identical over 8 bases. CDR3 size: 16 residues. Germline V gene data show CDR1 as LGHDT and CDR2 as YNNKEL (reference sequence). The V segment lost 0 bases and the J segment 8 bases; nucleotides outside the gene matches: 8.

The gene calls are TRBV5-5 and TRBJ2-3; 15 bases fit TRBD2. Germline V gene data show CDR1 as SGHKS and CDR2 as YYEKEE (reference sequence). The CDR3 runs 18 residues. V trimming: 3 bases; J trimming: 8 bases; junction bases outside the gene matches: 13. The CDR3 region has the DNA TGTGCCAGCAGCTCCCTGCCTGGGACTAGCGGGGGGTTGGCTACGCAGTATTTT. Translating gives CASSSLPGTSGGLATQYF.

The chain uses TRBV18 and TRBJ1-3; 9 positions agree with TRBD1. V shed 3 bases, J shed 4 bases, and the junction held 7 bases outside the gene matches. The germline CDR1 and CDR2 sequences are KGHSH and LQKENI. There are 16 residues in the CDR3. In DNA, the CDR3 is TGTGCCAGCTCACCGAAGCCCACAGGGGGCGGAAACACCATATATTTT. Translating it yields CASSPKPTGGGNTIYF.

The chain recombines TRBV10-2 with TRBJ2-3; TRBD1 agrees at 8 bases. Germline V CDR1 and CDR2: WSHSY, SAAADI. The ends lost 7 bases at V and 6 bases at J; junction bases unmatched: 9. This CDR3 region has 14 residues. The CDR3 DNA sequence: TGCGCCAGCACCAAAAACCAGGGGGCGGATACGCAGTATTTT. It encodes CASTKNQGADTQYF.

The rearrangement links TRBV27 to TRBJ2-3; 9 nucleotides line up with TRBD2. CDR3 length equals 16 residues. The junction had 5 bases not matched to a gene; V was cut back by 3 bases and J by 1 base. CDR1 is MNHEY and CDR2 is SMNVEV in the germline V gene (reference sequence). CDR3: CASSFLRGGGTDTQYF. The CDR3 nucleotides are TGTGCCAGCAGTTTTTTGCGGGGGGGTGGCACAGATACGCAGTATTTT.

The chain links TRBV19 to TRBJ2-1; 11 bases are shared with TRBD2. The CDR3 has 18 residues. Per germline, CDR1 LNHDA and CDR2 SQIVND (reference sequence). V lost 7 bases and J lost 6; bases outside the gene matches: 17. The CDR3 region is CASTLSLGISGGANEQFF. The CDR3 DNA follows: TGTGCCAGTACCCTAAGTCTGGGTATTAGCGGGGGGGCCAATGAGCAGTTCTTC.

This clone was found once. In nucleotides, the CDR3 is TGTGCCAGCAGTTTCGGGGGGCTACCACCCTACGAGCAGTACTTC. Protein product: CASSFGGLPPYEQYF. This rearrangement joins TRBV27 to TRBJ2-7; TRBD2 might be the D (7 bases). CDR3 length equals 15 residues. The germline gives CDR1 MNHEY, CDR2 SMNVEV (reference sequence). Trimming removed 3 bases at V and 2 bases at J, with 14 bases between.

The CDR3 DNA reads TGCGCCAGCAGCCCGAAAACAGGGTACCCCTACAATGAGCAGTTCTTC. This encodes CASSPKTGYPYNEQFF. The gene calls are TRBV4-3 and TRBJ2-1; TRBD1 might be the D (6 bases). Per the germline V gene, CDR1 is LGHNA and CDR2 is YSLEER. There are 16 residues in the CDR3. V was cut by 4 bases and J by 2 bases, with 15 bases left in between.

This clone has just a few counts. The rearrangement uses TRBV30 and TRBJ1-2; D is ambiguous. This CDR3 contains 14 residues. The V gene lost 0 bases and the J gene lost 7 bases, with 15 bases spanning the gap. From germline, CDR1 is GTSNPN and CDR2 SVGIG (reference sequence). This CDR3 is CAWSVSGRAGGYTF. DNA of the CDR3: TGTGCCTGGAGTGTGTCGGGGAGAGCGGGTGGCTACACCTTC.

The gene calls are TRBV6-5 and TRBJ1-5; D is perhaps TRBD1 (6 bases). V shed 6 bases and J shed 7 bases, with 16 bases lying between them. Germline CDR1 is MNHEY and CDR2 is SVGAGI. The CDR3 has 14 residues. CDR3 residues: CASSGRGGSQPQHF. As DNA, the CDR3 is TGTGCCAGCAGCGGAAGGGGGGGGAGCCAGCCCCAGCATTTT.

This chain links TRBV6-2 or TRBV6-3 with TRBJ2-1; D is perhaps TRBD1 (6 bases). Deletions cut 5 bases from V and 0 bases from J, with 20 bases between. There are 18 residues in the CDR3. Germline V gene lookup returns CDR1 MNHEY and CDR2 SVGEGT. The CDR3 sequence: CASSHGAGALSSYNEQFF. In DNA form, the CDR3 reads TGTGCCAGCAGTCACGGGGCAGGGGCATTGAGCTCCTACAATGAGCAGTTCTTC.

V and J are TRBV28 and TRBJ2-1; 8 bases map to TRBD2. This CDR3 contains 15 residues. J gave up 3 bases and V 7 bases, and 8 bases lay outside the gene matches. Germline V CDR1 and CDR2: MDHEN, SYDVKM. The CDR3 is CASTLTGLGYNEQFF. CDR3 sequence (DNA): TGTGCCAGCACCCTTACGGGACTAGGCTACAATGAGCAGTTCTTC.

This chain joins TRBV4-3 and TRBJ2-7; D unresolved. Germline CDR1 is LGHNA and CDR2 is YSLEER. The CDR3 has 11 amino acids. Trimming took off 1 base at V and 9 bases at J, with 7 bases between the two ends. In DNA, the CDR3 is TGCGCCAGCAGCCAAGTACACGCGCAGTACGTC. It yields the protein CASSQVHAQYV.

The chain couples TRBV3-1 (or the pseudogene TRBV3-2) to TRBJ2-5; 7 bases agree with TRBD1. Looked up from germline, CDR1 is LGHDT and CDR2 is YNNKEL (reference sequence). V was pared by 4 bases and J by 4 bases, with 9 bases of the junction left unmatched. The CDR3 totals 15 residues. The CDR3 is CASSPRQGTGETQYF. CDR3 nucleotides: TGTGCCAGCAGCCCGAGACAGGGTACAGGAGAGACCCAGTACTTC.

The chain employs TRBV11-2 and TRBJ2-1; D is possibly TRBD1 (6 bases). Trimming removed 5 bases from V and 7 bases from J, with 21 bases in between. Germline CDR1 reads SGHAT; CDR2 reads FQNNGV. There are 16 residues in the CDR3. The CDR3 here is CASSQGQSGTINEQFF. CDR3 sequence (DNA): TGTGCCAGCAGCCAAGGACAGTCCGGGACGATTAATGAGCAGTTCTTC.

The CDR3 DNA reads TGCGCCAGCAGCTTGGGCGGTCACCCTAACTATGGCTACACCTTC. Residues: CASSLGGHPNYGYTF. The chain has TRBV5-1 and TRBJ1-2, with D uncertain. This CDR3 is 15 amino acids long. V lost 0 bases, J lost 0 bases, and 9 bases lay in between. Germline CDR1 is SGHRS and CDR2 is YFSETQ.

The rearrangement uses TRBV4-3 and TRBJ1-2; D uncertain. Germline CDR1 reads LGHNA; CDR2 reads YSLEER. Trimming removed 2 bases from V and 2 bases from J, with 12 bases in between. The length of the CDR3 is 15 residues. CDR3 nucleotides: TGCGCCAGCAGCCAAATTTTGACTCAAAACTATGGCTACACCTTC. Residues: CASSQILTQNYGYTF.

Written as DNA, the CDR3 is TGTGCCATCGGACTAGTCAATGAGCAGTTCTTC. Protein sequence: CAIGLVNEQFF. The genes are TRBV10-3 and TRBJ2-1, with 7 bases identical to TRBD2. CDR3 length: 11 amino acids. CDR1 and CDR2 (germline): ENHRY, SYGVKD. Unmatched junction bases numbered 1, after V lost 8 bases and J lost 6 bases.

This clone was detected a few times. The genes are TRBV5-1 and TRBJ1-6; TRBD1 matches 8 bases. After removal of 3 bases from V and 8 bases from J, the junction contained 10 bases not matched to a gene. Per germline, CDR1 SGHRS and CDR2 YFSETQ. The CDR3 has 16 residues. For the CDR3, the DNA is TGCGCCAGCAGCTCTCAGGGGGCCCGGGACTATTCACCCCTCCACTTT. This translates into CASSSQGARDYSPLHF.

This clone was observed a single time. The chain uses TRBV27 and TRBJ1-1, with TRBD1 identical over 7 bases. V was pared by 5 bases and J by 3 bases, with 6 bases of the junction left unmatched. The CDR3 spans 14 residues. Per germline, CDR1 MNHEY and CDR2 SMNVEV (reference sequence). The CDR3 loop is CASSPGGRDTEAFF. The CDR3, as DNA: TGTGCCAGCAGTCCAGGGGGGCGCGACACTGAAGCTTTCTTT.

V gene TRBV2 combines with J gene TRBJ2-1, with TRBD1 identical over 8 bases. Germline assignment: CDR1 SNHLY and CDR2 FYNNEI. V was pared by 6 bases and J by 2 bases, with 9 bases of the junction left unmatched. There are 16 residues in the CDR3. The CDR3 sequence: CASSRDQGAAYNEQFF. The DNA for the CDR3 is TGTGCCAGCAGCCGTGACCAGGGGGCAGCCTACAATGAGCAGTTCTTC.